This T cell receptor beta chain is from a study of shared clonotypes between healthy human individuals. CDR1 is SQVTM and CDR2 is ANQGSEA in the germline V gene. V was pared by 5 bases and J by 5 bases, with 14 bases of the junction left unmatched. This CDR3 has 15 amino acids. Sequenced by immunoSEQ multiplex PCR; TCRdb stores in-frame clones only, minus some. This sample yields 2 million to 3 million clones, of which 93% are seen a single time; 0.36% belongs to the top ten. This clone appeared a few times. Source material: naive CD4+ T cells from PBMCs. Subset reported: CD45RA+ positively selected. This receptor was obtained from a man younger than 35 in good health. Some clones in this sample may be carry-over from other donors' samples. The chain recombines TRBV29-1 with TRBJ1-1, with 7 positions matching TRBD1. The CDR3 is CSVQTGKVGGTEAFF. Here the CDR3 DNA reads TGCAGCGTTCAGACAGGGAAGGTCGGGGGAACTGAAGCTTTCTTT.